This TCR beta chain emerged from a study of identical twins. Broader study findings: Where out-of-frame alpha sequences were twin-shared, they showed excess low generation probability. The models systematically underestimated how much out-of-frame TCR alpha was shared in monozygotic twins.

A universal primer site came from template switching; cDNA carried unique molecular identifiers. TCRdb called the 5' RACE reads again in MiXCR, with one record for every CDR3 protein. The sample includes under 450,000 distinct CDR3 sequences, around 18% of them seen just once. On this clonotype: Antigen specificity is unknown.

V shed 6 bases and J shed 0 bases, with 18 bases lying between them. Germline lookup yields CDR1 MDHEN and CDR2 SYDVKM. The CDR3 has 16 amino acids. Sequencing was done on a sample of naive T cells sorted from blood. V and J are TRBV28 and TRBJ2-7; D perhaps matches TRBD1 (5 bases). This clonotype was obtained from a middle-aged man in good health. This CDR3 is CASSPFQGSYSYEQYF. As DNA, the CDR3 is TGTGCCAGCAGCCCTTTTCAGGGATCCTACTCCTACGAGCAGTACTTC. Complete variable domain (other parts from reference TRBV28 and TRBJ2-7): DVKVTQSSRYLVKRTGEKVFLECVQDMDHENMFWYRQDPGLGLRLIYFSYDVKMKEKGDIPEGYSVSREKKERFSLILESASTNQTSMYLCASSPFQGSYSYEQYFGPGTRLTVT.